This T cell receptor beta chain comes out of a study of regulatory T cells in long-lasting Graves disease. Study results and limitations: Persistent disease exhibited a predilection for TRBV28, TRBJ1-2 and TRBJ2-5. Sharing of public clonotypes was greater in persistent patients (about 2,700) than in new patients (around 880).

HTBI primers from iRepertoire and Arm-PCR of CDR3 regions yielded the TCR beta libraries. TCRdb recomputed calls from the multiplex PCR reads with MiXCR, one row per CDR3 protein. The data contain roughly 500,000 distinct CDR3 sequences, roughly 14% of them seen just once; the ten biggest clones take up more than 8.5%. Noted time point: newly diagnosed GD, antithyroid drugs for less than 3 months. Preparation of the TCR library used RNA extracted from PBMCs. Patients came through an endocrinology department, and that department was in Xi'an, China. A word on this clonotype: Its antigen is as yet unknown.

Germline loops: CDR1 DFQATT, CDR2 SNEGSKA (reference sequence). V trimming: 2 bases; J trimming: 5 bases; junction bases outside the gene matches: 20. The CDR3 has 19 amino acids. The same data also contributed to another study, on T cells in Graves' hyperthyroidism and ophthalmopathy.

The chain recombines TRBV20-1 with TRBJ2-7; 11 positions match TRBD1. Material: peripheral blood mononuclear cells (PBMCs), obtained at new diagnosis, from a patient treated with antithyroid drugs. The clonotype originates from a man between 25 and 39 years old with Graves disease. The CDR3 reads CSARSGGGVRDRGIHEQYF. CDR3 DNA sequence: TGCAGTGCTAGATCCGGGGGGGGAGTTCGGGACAGGGGGATCCACGAGCAGTACTTC.